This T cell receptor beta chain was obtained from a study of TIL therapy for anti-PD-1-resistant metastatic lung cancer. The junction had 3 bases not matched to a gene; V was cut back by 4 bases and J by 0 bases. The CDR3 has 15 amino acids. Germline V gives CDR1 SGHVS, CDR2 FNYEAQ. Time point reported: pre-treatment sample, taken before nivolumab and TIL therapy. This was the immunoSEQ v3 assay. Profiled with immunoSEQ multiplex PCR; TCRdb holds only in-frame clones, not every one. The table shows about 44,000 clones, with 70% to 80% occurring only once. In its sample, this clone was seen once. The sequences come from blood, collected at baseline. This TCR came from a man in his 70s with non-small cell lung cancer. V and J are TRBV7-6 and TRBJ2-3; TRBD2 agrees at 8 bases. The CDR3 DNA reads TGTGCCAGCAGCTCTAGCGGGCTGAGCACAGATACGCAGTATTTT. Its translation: CASSSSGLSTDTQYF.